This T cell receptor beta chain was obtained from a study of T cells in Graves' hyperthyroidism and ophthalmopathy. Turning to the study itself: Blood was drawn when the patient was first diagnosed and still untreated.

The germline V gene encodes CDR1 SGHRS and CDR2 YFSETQ. The CDR3 sequence is 14 residues long. Trimming left V 1 base short and J 8 bases short, with 13 bases between. The TCR beta CDR3 regions underwent amplification using RNA transcripts as the source. HTBI primers were used for first-round RT-PCR of the TCR CDR3. In TCRdb, the multiplex PCR reads were re-called with MiXCR into one record per CDR3 protein. The sample records under 400,000 distinct CDR3 sequences, approximately 14% being singletons. Patients showing uncontrolled infection, other autoimmune disease, pregnancy or lactation were ineligible. The PBMCs were taken from around 10 ml of fresh peripheral blood. The table lists this clonotype with a few counts. Its antigen is still unknown. Overall study results and limits: Blood held most thyroid clonotypes expanded above 0.001 frequency.

The chain uses TRBV5-1 and TRBJ1-3, with D tentatively TRBD1 (5 bases). The sequencing input was blood. This TCR came from an older woman with Graves' ophthalmopathy. CDR3 DNA: TGCGCCAGCAGCTTGATTGGAGAGGGACACACCATATATTTT. The encoded protein is CASSLIGEGHTIYF.